The 17 T cell receptor beta chains presented below share a single source sample, sequenced in a study of cytomegalovirus exposure and HLA in healthy donors. PCR employed 60 Vbeta and 13 Jbeta primers. The repertoire was sequenced with immunoSEQ multiplex PCR; TCRdb's copy has only in-frame clones and lacks some. Here the sample spans 75,000 to 100,000 clones, roughly 79% being singletons. Sequencing was done on a sample of PBMCs. The origin of the receptors is a man under 40 in good health and CMV-seronegative.

The V and J genes are TRBV4-3 and TRBJ2-7, with 10 nucleotides matching TRBD1. Trimming took 5 bases from V and 6 from J; bases not matched to a gene: 7. Germline V gene sequence: CDR1 LGHNA, CDR2 YSLEER. This CDR3 region has 14 residues. The CDR3 spells CASSSDRGPGEQYF. CDR3 DNA sequence: TGCGCCAGCAGCTCAGACAGGGGGCCGGGCGAGCAGTACTTC.

The chain joins TRBV5-1 to TRBJ2-1; perhaps TRBD1 as D (7 bases). V was cut by 6 bases and J by 0 bases, with 10 bases left in between. The CDR3 consists of 14 residues. Germline V gives CDR1 SGHRS, CDR2 YFSETQ. The CDR3 nucleotides are TGCGCCAGCACGCGGGACAGCTCCTACAATGAGCAGTTCTTC. Translation gives CASTRDSSYNEQFF. The whole variable domain, remainder taken from reference TRBV5-1 and TRBJ2-1, is KAGVTQTPRYLIKTRGQQVTLSCSPISGHRSVSWYQQTPGQGLQFLFEYFSETQRNKGNFPGRFSGRQFSNSRSEMNVSTLELGDSALYLCASTRDSSYNEQFFGPGTRLTVL.

This sequence joins TRBV9 and TRBJ2-1; maybe TRBD1 (6 bases). V was pared by 0 bases and J by 10 bases, with 11 bases between. CDR3 length: 13 amino acids. Germline CDR1 SGDLS, CDR2 YYNGEE. CDR3 sequence: CASSVDQGREQFF. CDR3 DNA: TGTGCCAGCAGCGTAGATCAGGGGCGAGAGCAGTTCTTC.

J is TRBJ1-1 and V is TRBV7-3; 12 nucleotides line up with TRBD1. CDR3 size: 16 residues. Per germline, CDR1 SGHTA and CDR2 FQGTGA. The trim removed 5 bases at V and 1 base at J, leaving 5 bases unmatched. The CDR3 region has the DNA TGTGCCAGCAGCCCCGGGGACAGGGGGCCGAACACTGAAGCTTTCTTT. Protein product: CASSPGDRGPNTEAFF.

CDR3 residues: CASSTEQRNTIYF. The CDR3, as DNA: TGCGCCAGCAGCACCGAACAGCGAAACACCATATATTTT. The chain carries TRBV5-1 and TRBJ1-3; D gene unclear. V lost 4 bases and J lost 5, with 10 bases in between. This CDR3 has 13 residues. Germline CDR1 SGHRS, CDR2 YFSETQ.

The chain employs TRBV18 and TRBJ1-4; D uncertain. V was cut by 2 bases and J by 8 bases, with 15 bases left in between. The germline V gene has CDR1 KGHSH and CDR2 LQKENI. The CDR3 covers 15 residues. The CDR3 sequence is CASSPTDYPGEKLFF. CDR3 in DNA: TGTGCCAGCTCACCAACGGACTACCCTGGGGAAAAACTGTTTTTT. The full variable domain, its missing parts supplied by reference TRBV18 and TRBJ1-4, is NAGVMQNPRHLVRRRGQEARLRCSPMKGHSHVYWYRQLPEEGLKFMVYLQKENIIDESGMPKERFSAEFPKEGPSILRIQQVVRGDSAAYFCASSPTDYPGEKLFFGSGTQLSVL.

J is TRBJ2-3 and V is TRBV27, with TRBD2 matching over 12 bases. V lost 4 bases, J lost 0 bases, and 2 bases stayed unmatched. The CDR3 is made up of 16 amino acids. The germline V gene has CDR1 MNHEY and CDR2 SMNVEV (reference sequence). The CDR3 loop reads CASSWLAGGSTDTQYF. The CDR3 nucleotides read TGTGCCAGCAGTTGGCTAGCGGGGGGGAGCACAGATACGCAGTATTTT.

The chain employs TRBV5-6 and TRBJ2-2, with D possibly being TRBD2 (5 bases). The CDR3 has 16 residues. Between the trimmed V and J ends, which lost 1 base and 6 bases, there was a span of 16 bases. CDR1 and CDR2 from the germline V gene are SGHDT and YYEEEE. CDR3 sequence: CASSLRSAGFSGELFF. The CDR3 coding sequence is TGTGCCAGCAGCTTGCGGAGTGCGGGTTTCTCCGGGGAGCTGTTTTTT. The variable domain in full, completed from reference TRBV5-6 and TRBJ2-2, reads DAGVTQSPTHLIKTRGQQVTLRCSPKSGHDTVSWYQQALGQGPQFIFQYYEEEERQRGNFPDRFSGHQFPNYSSELNVNALLLGDSALYLCASSLRSAGFSGELFFGEGSRLTVL.

The rearrangement joins TRBV7-2 to TRBJ2-3; tentatively, D is TRBD1 (5 bases). The V end was cut by 10 bases, the J end by 8 bases, with 13 bases between. The germline gives CDR1 SGHTA, CDR2 FQGNSA. The CDR3 has 11 residues. CDR3 coding DNA: TGTGCCACGCAAACCCAGGGTACGCAGTATTTT. Its protein product is CATQTQGTQYF.

This chain connects TRBV7-3 to TRBJ1-1; no definite D call. The length of the CDR3 is 14 residues. Trimming took off 8 bases at V and 1 base at J, with 14 bases between the two ends. Germline V lookup: CDR1 SGHTA, CDR2 FQGTGA. CDR3 sequence: CASSSGQTNTEAFF. For the CDR3, the DNA is TGTGCCAGCTCCAGCGGGCAGACGAACACTGAAGCTTTCTTT.

This clone was seen a single time. The rearrangement links TRBV11-3 to TRBJ2-1, with D unclear. The V and J ends lost 5 bases and 5 bases respectively, with 4 bases between them. This CDR3 has 11 amino acids. Germline CDR1 and CDR2: SGHNT and YENEEA. Here the CDR3 DNA reads TGTGCCAGCAGCCTCGACAATGAGCAGTTCTTC. Amino acid sequence: CASSLDNEQFF. The full variable domain, with the rest looked up from reference TRBV11-3 and TRBJ2-1, is EAGVVQSPRYKIIEKKQPVAFWCNPISGHNTLYWYLQNLGQGPELLIRYENEEAVDDSQLPKDRFSAERLKGVDSTLKIQPAELGDSAVYLCASSLDNEQFFGPGTRLTVL.

The chain combines TRBV27 with TRBJ1-2, with 10 bases that match TRBD1. This CDR3 has 14 residues. The germline V gene has CDR1 MNHEY and CDR2 SMNVEV (reference sequence). After removal of 6 bases from V and 4 bases from J, the junction contained 5 bases not matched to a gene. CDR3 residues: CASRSRQGAYGYTF. DNA for the CDR3: TGTGCCAGCAGATCCCGACAGGGGGCCTATGGCTACACCTTC.

V is TRBV27 and J is TRBJ2-3, with D unresolved. Germline assignment: CDR1 MNHEY and CDR2 SMNVEV (reference sequence). V shed 1 base and J shed 4 bases, with 9 bases lying between them. The CDR3 extends over 14 amino acids. The CDR3 loop is CASSLYPEADTQYF. Written as DNA, the CDR3 is TGTGCCAGCAGTTTATACCCCGAGGCAGATACGCAGTATTTT.

The CDR3 sequence: CASSLVSADTQYF. CDR3 coding DNA: TGTGCCAGCAGCTTGGTTTCCGCAGATACGCAGTATTTT. The V gene is TRBV5-6, the J gene TRBJ2-3; D unresolved. This CDR3 is built from 13 residues. Trimming shortened V by 0 bases and J by 4 bases, and 6 bases separated the two germline ends. The germline V gene has CDR1 SGHDT and CDR2 YYEEEE.

This sequence joins TRBV19 and TRBJ2-7; D may be TRBD2 (7 bases). The CDR3 loop spans 15 amino acids. V was pared by 5 bases and J by 3 bases, with 17 bases between. CDR1 and CDR2 from the germline V gene are LNHDA and SQIVND (reference sequence). This CDR3 reads CASSANGGRYYEQYF. The CDR3 DNA reads as TGTGCCAGTAGTGCTAACGGGGGGCGATACTACGAGCAGTACTTC.

This sequence joins TRBV28 and TRBJ2-6; D unclear. The CDR3 is made up of 16 amino acids. The V gene's germline CDR1 is MDHEN and CDR2 SYDVKM. Trimming pared 5 bases from V and 0 bases from J, leaving 11 bases between. The CDR3 is CASSGRLSSGANVLTF. CDR3 in DNA: TGTGCCAGCAGTGGCAGGCTCAGCTCTGGGGCCAACGTCCTGACTTTC.

The V and J genes are TRBV6-6 and TRBJ2-1; 9 positions agree with TRBD2. V was clipped by 0 bases and J by 9 bases; unmatched bases: 9. From germline, CDR1 is MNHNY and CDR2 SVGAGI (reference sequence). The CDR3 runs 16 residues. As DNA, the CDR3 is TGTGCCAGCAGTTACTCGAATGCGGGAGGGTCGGGTGAGCAGTTCTTC. Translation gives CASSYSNAGGSGEQFF.